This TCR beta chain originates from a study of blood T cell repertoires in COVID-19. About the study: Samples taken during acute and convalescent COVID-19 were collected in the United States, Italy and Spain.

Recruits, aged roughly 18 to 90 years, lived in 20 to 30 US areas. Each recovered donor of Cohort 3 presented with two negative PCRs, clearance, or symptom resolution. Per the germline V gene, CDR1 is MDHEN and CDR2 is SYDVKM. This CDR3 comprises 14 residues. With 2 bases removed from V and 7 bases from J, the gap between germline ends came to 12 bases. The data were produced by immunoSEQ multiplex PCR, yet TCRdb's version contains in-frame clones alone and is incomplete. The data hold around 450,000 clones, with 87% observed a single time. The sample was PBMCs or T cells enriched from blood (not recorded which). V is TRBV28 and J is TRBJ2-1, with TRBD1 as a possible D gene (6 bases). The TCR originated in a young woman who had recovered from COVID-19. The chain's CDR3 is CASSLGARGNEQFF. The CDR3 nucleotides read TGTGCCAGCAGTTTAGGGGCCAGGGGTAATGAGCAGTTCTTC.